Below are 2 T cell receptor beta chains sequenced from a single sample in a study of blood T cell repertoires in COVID-19. Profiled with immunoSEQ multiplex PCR; TCRdb holds only in-frame clones, not every one. The sample records 200,000 to 300,000 clones, approximately 90% being singletons. The sequenced sample was PBMCs or T cells enriched from blood (not recorded which). These receptors all come from a man in his fifties who had been exposed to COVID-19.

This CDR3 is CASRTTELEAFF. CDR3 nucleotides: TGTGCCAGCAGGACGACAGAACTTGAAGCTTTCTTT. The V call is TRBV2, the J call TRBJ1-1; D possibly corresponds to TRBD1 (5 bases). Trimming took off 6 bases at V and 7 bases at J, with 12 bases between the two ends. Looked up from germline, CDR1 is SNHLY and CDR2 is FYNNEI. The CDR3 runs 12 residues.

The rearrangement links TRBV5-6 to TRBJ2-7; 9 positions agree with TRBD1. Losses at the gene ends were 0 bases for V and 5 bases for J; bases not matched to a gene: 6. CDR1 and CDR2 from the germline V gene are SGHDT and YYEEEE. The length of the CDR3 is 15 residues. As DNA, the CDR3 is TGTGCCAGCAGCTTGGCCGGGACAGGGCGTGACGAGCAGTACGTC. Amino acid sequence: CASSLAGTGRDEQYV.